Sequencing of this T cell receptor (beta chain) was carried out in a study of blood T cell repertoires in COVID-19. Produced via immunoSEQ multiplex PCR; TCRdb's table is partial and in-frame only. The sample includes 300,000 or so clones, roughly 88% of them seen just once. The CDR3 sequence is 14 residues long. Trimming cost V 4 bases and J 13 bases, with 20 bases left between them. The germline CDR1 and CDR2 sequences are SGHAT and FQNNGV. This chain connects TRBV11-2 to TRBJ2-1; a possible D gene is TRBD2 (6 bases). The TCR was taken from a woman between 45 and 60 years old with acute or convalescent COVID-19. The sequenced material came from peripheral blood. CDR3 DNA sequence: TGTGCCAGCAGCTCCAGCGGGCTGACTGGACAACAGTTCTTC. Translated: CASSSSGLTGQQFF.